These T cell receptor beta chains were read from a single sample in a study of T cell responses to AZD1222 COVID-19 vaccine. The table came from immunoSEQ multiplex PCR; TCRdb's copy has only in-frame clones and leaves some out. The sample gives 150,000 or so clones, about 92% of which show up once; about 1% is in the top ten. The material was peripheral blood, obtained on day 0 of AZD1222 vaccination. These receptors came from an adult in good health. CDR3s include the opening cysteine and the closing phenylalanine or tryptophan. D genes are given only for firm matches. Expanded clones are given a class, and other clones once, few, many or no size at all.

TGTGCCAGCAGCCAGGACATAGACCAAGAGACCCAGTACTTC | CASSQDIDQETQYF | - | TRBJ2-5 | - | TRBV5-4
TGCGCCAGCAGCTTGGCAGGGTATACTGAAGCTTTCTTT | CASSLAGYTEAFF | - | TRBJ1-1 | - | TRBV5-1
TGTGCCAGCAGCCCAGCGGGGGGGTACAATGAGCAGTTCTTC | CASSPAGGYNEQFF | - | TRBJ2-1 | TRBD2 | TRBV28
TGTGCCAGCAGCACGGGGACGCTGGGGACAGATACGCAGTATTTT | CASSTGTLGTDTQYF | - | TRBJ2-3 | - | TRBV5-8
TGTGCCAGCAGCTTAGGGACAGCTCAAGAGACCCAGTACTTC | CASSLGTAQETQYF | - | TRBJ2-5 | - | TRBV7-9
TGTGCCAGCAGCCAAGGGGGCTATCAGCAGTACTTC | CASSQGGYQQYF | - | TRBJ2-7 | - | TRBV3-1/TRBV3-2
TGTGCCAGCAGAGCGAACACTGAAGCTTTCTTT | CASRANTEAFF | - | TRBJ1-1 | - | TRBV6-5
TGTGCCAGCAGCCCTTGGACCTGGGGGGCCCCCAATGAGCAGTTCTTC | CASSPWTWGAPNEQFF | - | TRBJ2-1 | - | TRBV7-2
TGTGCCAGCAGCTCCCTCGGGACAGGGACATATACGCAGTATTTT | CASSSLGTGTYTQYF | - | TRBJ2-3 | TRBD1 | TRBV13
TGCGCCAGCATGACAGGGATGAACACTGAAGCTTTCTTT | CASMTGMNTEAFF | - | TRBJ1-1 | TRBD1 | TRBV5-1
TGTGCCAGCAGCCCAACCTTTGCCCGACAGGACGGTCAGCCCCAGCATTTT | CASSPTFARQDGQPQHF | - | TRBJ1-5 | - | TRBV7-8
TGTGCCAGCTCACCCACCGACGGGAAGGGCTACACCTTC | CASSPTDGKGYTF | - | TRBJ1-2 | - | TRBV18
TGCGCCAGCAGCCTTTGGGGGACAGGGTTGAACACTGAAGCTTTCTTT | CASSLWGTGLNTEAFF | - | TRBJ1-1 | TRBD1 | TRBV5-1
TGTGCCAGCTCACCACCGGGGCAGGCCGCCGAGGGGGCTTTCTTT | CASSPPGQAAEGAFF | - | TRBJ1-1 | - | TRBV18
TGTGCCAGCAGCGCCCGACCAGTCACAGATACGCAGTATTTT | CASSARPVTDTQYF | - | TRBJ2-3 | - | TRBV9
TGTGCCAGCAGCTGGACAGGACCGAAAGATACGCAGTATTTT | CASSWTGPKDTQYF | - | TRBJ2-3 | TRBD1 | TRBV7-9
TGTGCCCGAGGGGGGGTACAAGAGACCCAGTACTTC | CARGGVQETQYF | - | TRBJ2-5 | - | TRBV2
TGTGCCAGCAGCCAGGGCGGGTCTGGGGCCAACGTCCTGACTTTC | CASSQGGSGANVLTF | once | TRBJ2-6 | - | TRBV11-3
TGCGCCAGCAGGACGGTAGGGACAGCGAACACTGAAGCTTTCTTT | CASRTVGTANTEAFF | - | TRBJ1-1 | TRBD1 | TRBV5-1
TGTGCCAGCAGTGGGCAGGGGGCGGCGGATGGCTACACCTTC | CASSGQGAADGYTF | - | TRBJ1-2 | TRBD1 | TRBV25-1
TGTGCCAGCAAGTGGGACAGGGGGTTTGGAAACACCATATATTTT | CASKWDRGFGNTIYF | once | TRBJ1-3 | TRBD1 | TRBV11-3
TGTGCCAGCGCCGGGGTCGGAAACACCATATATTTT | CASAGVGNTIYF | - | TRBJ1-3 | - | TRBV28
TGTGCCAGCAGCCAGGCCGTTGGTCAGCCCCAGCATTTT | CASSQAVGQPQHF | once | TRBJ1-5 | - | TRBV9
TGTGCCACCAGCAGAGGCTGGGGGAACTCTGGAAACACCATATATTTT | CATSRGWGNSGNTIYF | - | TRBJ1-3 | - | TRBV15
TGTGCCAGCAGCTTAGGACAGGGAGACTATGGCTACACCTTC | CASSLGQGDYGYTF | once | TRBJ1-2 | TRBD1 | TRBV7-9
TGTGCCAGCAGCTCGAAGGGGGACAAAAGGACTGAAGCTTTCTTT | CASSSKGDKRTEAFF | - | TRBJ1-1 | - | TRBV7-8
TGCGCCAGCAGGATCGGGACAGGGGGTAATCAGCCCCAGCATTTT | CASRIGTGGNQPQHF | - | TRBJ1-5 | TRBD1 | TRBV5-1
TGTGCCAGCTCACCAATCACTTGGCCTCCAACTAATGAAAAACTGTTTTTT | CASSPITWPPTNEKLFF | - | TRBJ1-4 | - | TRBV18
TGTGCCAGCAGCCAAGATGTCTGGGCTCAGCCCCAGCATTTT | CASSQDVWAQPQHF | - | TRBJ1-5 | - | TRBV3-1/TRBV3-2
TGTGCCACCAGCAGAGATCCCGGACGGAACACTGAAGCTTTCTTT | CATSRDPGRNTEAFF | - | TRBJ1-1 | - | TRBV15
TGTGCCAGCAGTTATAGCGTTGGAACCCTCTATGGCTACACCTTC | CASSYSVGTLYGYTF | - | TRBJ1-2 | - | TRBV6-5
TGTGCCAGCAGCGCAGGGGGCGCATTTTACTATGGCTACACCTTC | CASSAGGAFYYGYTF | - | TRBJ1-2 | TRBD1 | TRBV5-6
TGTGCCAGCAGCTTACTAGCCTCTGGGGTGGGCGAGCAGTACTTC | CASSLLASGVGEQYF | - | TRBJ2-7 | - | TRBV7-8
TGCGCCAGCAGCGAGACAGGCAGCGGAAACACCATATATTTT | CASSETGSGNTIYF | - | TRBJ1-3 | - | TRBV5-1
TGTGCCATCAGTGATATTTCTGTCGGGCAGGGTGAAAAACTGTTTTTT | CAISDISVGQGEKLFF | - | TRBJ1-4 | - | TRBV10-3
TGTGCCAGCAGCTTGGTGGGGGAAGAGACCCAGTACTTC | CASSLVGEETQYF | - | TRBJ2-5 | - | TRBV5-4
TGTGCCAGCAGTGATGGCAGACTCCAAGAGACCCAGTACTTC | CASSDGRLQETQYF | - | TRBJ2-5 | - | TRBV6-1
TGTGCCAGCAGCGAGGGGTATCAGCCCCAGCATTTT | CASSEGYQPQHF | once | TRBJ1-5 | - | TRBV2
TGTGCCAGTGGAACAGGGGATGCCTACGAGCAGTACTTC | CASGTGDAYEQYF | - | TRBJ2-7 | TRBD1 | TRBV6-5
TGTGCCAGCAGCTTTCCCGGGTCTAGGAACACTGAAGCTTTCTTT | CASSFPGSRNTEAFF | once | TRBJ1-1 | - | TRBV7-9
TGTGCCAGCACCCAGGGGGGGAGTAAAAACATTCAGTACTTC | CASTQGGSKNIQYF | - | TRBJ2-4 | - | TRBV28
TGTGCCAGCAGATTCCGGGACAGAGCTTCACCCCTCCACTTT | CASRFRDRASPLHF | - | TRBJ1-6 | TRBD1 | TRBV2
TGTGCCAGCCTCCGGGACGGATGGCTTTACGAGCAGTACTTC | CASLRDGWLYEQYF | - | TRBJ2-7 | - | TRBV6-5
TGTGCCAGCAGCCTCCTAGCCGCGAATGAGCAGTTCTTC | CASSLLAANEQFF | - | TRBJ2-1 | - | TRBV12-3/TRBV12-4
TGTGCCAGCACCACAGGGTGGCAGCCCCAGCATTTT | CASTTGWQPQHF | - | TRBJ1-5 | - | TRBV12-3/TRBV12-4
TGTGCCACCAGTGATTCGAGCGGGGGTTACACCGGGGAGCTGTTTTTT | CATSDSSGGYTGELFF | - | TRBJ2-2 | TRBD2 | TRBV24-1
TGTGCCAGCAGCCCCCGGAGCACTTCAAGCTCCTACGAGCAGTACTTC | CASSPRSTSSSYEQYF | few | TRBJ2-7 | - | TRBV9
TGCAGCGTCGAACTACAGGGTGGGGACACTGAAGCTTTCTTT | CSVELQGGDTEAFF | - | TRBJ1-1 | - | TRBV29-1
TGTGCCAGTAGTAGCAAATCAACAGGGAACACTGAAGCTTTCTTT | CASSSKSTGNTEAFF | - | TRBJ1-1 | - | TRBV19
TGTGCCAGCAGCTCAGGTACTGGAAACACCATATATTTT | CASSSGTGNTIYF | - | TRBJ1-3 | - | TRBV7-9
TGTGCCATCAGCCCGACAGGGGATTCCTACAATGAGCAGTTCTTC | CAISPTGDSYNEQFF | - | TRBJ2-1 | TRBD1 | TRBV10-3
TGCGCCAGCGGAGAACCAGGGGGCGATGGCTACACCTTC | CASGEPGGDGYTF | - | TRBJ1-2 | TRBD1 | TRBV5-1
TGTGCCAGCTCACCACGGGACGGATCCTACGAGCAGTACTTC | CASSPRDGSYEQYF | - | TRBJ2-7 | - | TRBV18
TGCGCCAGCAGCTTGGACAGCGCGACAACTAATGAAAAACTGTTTTTT | CASSLDSATTNEKLFF | - | TRBJ1-4 | - | TRBV5-1
TGCGCCAGCAGCCAGCTTTCACTGACTAATGAAAAACTGTTTTTT | CASSQLSLTNEKLFF | - | TRBJ1-4 | - | TRBV4-1
TGTGCCAGCAGCTTCGGACAGACCTACGAGCAGTACTTC | CASSFGQTYEQYF | - | TRBJ2-7 | - | TRBV7-8
TGTGCCAGCAGTTGGCAATCTGAAGCTTTCTTT | CASSWQSEAFF | - | TRBJ1-1 | - | TRBV6-2/TRBV6-3